Listed below are T cell receptor beta chains from one sample, sequenced in a study of blood T cell repertoires in COVID-19. Only in-frame clones appear in the TCRdb table, and some are missing; sequencing was by immunoSEQ multiplex PCR. The sample shows hundreds of thousands of clones, roughly 80% of them seen only once. Sequencing was performed on peripheral blood. The receptors originated from a woman in her seventies with acute or convalescent COVID-19. Both conserved end residues are part of each CDR3. The D gene is left open where the match is weak. Size values are once, few and many counts, or a class for expanded clones, and some rows have none.

>TRBJ1-2|TRBD1|TRBV5-1|few
TGCGCCAGCAGCCTCTCATCAGGGACAGACTATGGCTACACCTTC
CASSLSSGTDYGYTF
>TRBJ2-1|TRBD1|TRBV6-1|.
TGTGCCAGCAGTGAAGTGGGACAGGGAGATTACAATGAGCAGTTCTTC
CASSEVGQGDYNEQFF
>TRBJ1-5|.|TRBV23-1|once
TGCGCCAGCGCCCCTTGGACAGAGTTTATTCGCAATCAGCCCCAGCATTTT
CASAPWTEFIRNQPQHF
>TRBJ1-4|TRBD1|TRBV9|.
TGTGCCAGCAGCGTAACAGGGGGCGCGGGAGAAAAACTGTTTTTT
CASSVTGGAGEKLFF
>TRBJ1-1|TRBD1|TRBV27|.
TGTGCCAGCAGTTTATCGACAGGGGGGAACACTGAAGCTTTCTTT
CASSLSTGGNTEAFF
>TRBJ2-7|.|TRBV6-5|.
TGTGCCAGCAGCTCCCTCGACAGGAACGAGCAGTACTTC
CASSSLDRNEQYF
>TRBJ1-2|.|TRBV6-6|.
TGTGCCAACAAAGGGGACTGGCCCAACTATGGCTACACCTTC
CANKGDWPNYGYTF
>TRBJ1-2|TRBD1|TRBV3-1/TRBV3-2|.
TGTGCCAGCAGCCCCAGGGACAGGGGCTACACCTTC
CASSPRDRGYTF
>TRBJ1-5|.|TRBV7-9|.
TGTGCCAGCAGCTTGGTAGAAAATCAGCCCCAGCATTTT
CASSLVENQPQHF
>TRBJ1-5|.|TRBV29-1|.
TGCAGCGTTGTAGGGGCAGGGGATCAGCCCCAGCATTTT
CSVVGAGDQPQHF
>TRBJ2-3|.|TRBV9|.
TGTGCCAGCAGCGTAGCAGGGTCATTCACAGATACGCAGTATTTT
CASSVAGSFTDTQYF
>TRBJ1-2|.|TRBV7-2|.
TGTGCCAGCAGCTTAGCGGTCAGGCCCGCTAACACCTTC
CASSLAVRPANTF
>TRBJ1-5|.|TRBV6-5|.
TGTGCCAGCAGTTACTCCCAGTATAGCAATCAGCCCCAGCATTTT
CASSYSQYSNQPQHF
>TRBJ2-2|TRBD2|TRBV5-4|.
TGTGCCAGCAGCCCCGACGGGACTAGTTCGAACACCGGGGAGCTGTTTTTT
CASSPDGTSSNTGELFF
>TRBJ2-7|TRBD2|TRBV19|.
TGTGCCAGTAGTATGCTGGGACTAAGCTCCTACGAGCAGTACTTC
CASSMLGLSSYEQYF
>TRBJ1-4|.|TRBV6-5|.
TGTGCCAGCAAGAGTTCAACTAATGAAAAACTGTTTTTT
CASKSSTNEKLFF
>TRBJ1-4|TRBD1|TRBV5-1|.
TGCGCCAGCAGCCCCTTTGGACAGGGTGCTAATGAAAAACTGTTTTTT
CASSPFGQGANEKLFF
>TRBJ2-7|.|TRBV7-9|.
TGTGCCAGCAGCTTAGCGTCCGGGTTTTACGAGCAGTACTTC
CASSLASGFYEQYF
>TRBJ1-5|.|TRBV4-3|once
TGCGCCAGCAGCCAAGACCAGGGTCAGCCCCAGCATTTT
CASSQDQGQPQHF
>TRBJ2-5|.|TRBV7-2|.
TGTGCCAGCAGCTTAGCGCGGCTAATAGAGACCCAGTACTTC
CASSLARLIETQYF
>TRBJ2-1|.|TRBV6-1|.
TGTGCCAGCAGTGAGTTTGGGGGCTGGAATGAGCAGTTCTTC
CASSEFGGWNEQFF
>TRBJ2-7|.|TRBV7-9|.
TGTGCCAGCAGCTTTGACGGGGAGCACGAGCAGTACTTC
CASSFDGEHEQYF
>TRBJ1-2|.|TRBV6-2/TRBV6-3|.
TGTGCCAGCAGTACAGACACAGGGTCCGGCTACACCTTC
CASSTDTGSGYTF
>TRBJ1-2|TRBD1|TRBV9|.
TGTGCCAGCCGGGACAGACATTATGGCTACACCTTC
CASRDRHYGYTF
>TRBJ2-3|TRBD2|TRBV7-2|.
TGTGCCAGCAGCTTGTTAGCGGGGGGCGGCACAGATACGCAGTATTTT
CASSLLAGGGTDTQYF
>TRBJ1-1|.|TRBV4-3|.
TGCGCCAGCAGCCAAGAGGGGGCAGGGAACACTGAAGCTTTCTTT
CASSQEGAGNTEAFF
>TRBJ1-4|.|TRBV28|.
TGTGCCAGCTTAGATGCAACTAATGAAAAACTGTTTTTT
CASLDATNEKLFF
>TRBJ1-2|.|TRBV5-6|once
TGTGCCAGCAGCTTGGGTCCCCCCAGGGGCCCTGGCTACACCTTC
CASSLGPPRGPGYTF
>TRBJ1-3|.|TRBV5-1|once
TGCGCCAGCAGCTCTATTTCGCCGGGTTTGAGCTCTGGAAACACCATATATTTT
CASSSISPGLSSGNTIYF
>TRBJ2-7|TRBD2|TRBV5-5|.
TGTGCCAGCAGCTTAACTAGCGGGATTACTTACGAGCAGTACTTC
CASSLTSGITYEQYF
>TRBJ2-5|TRBD1|TRBV28|once
TGTGCCAGCATTTCGGGACAGGCTTTTGAGACCCAGTACTTC
CASISGQAFETQYF
>TRBJ2-1|TRBD2|TRBV5-1|.
TGCGCCAGCAGCTTGGTCGCGGGGGTCGACAATGAGCAGTTCTTC
CASSLVAGVDNEQFF
>TRBJ2-1|.|TRBV5-1|few
TGCGCCAGCAGCTCTGCCGGGGATCCTTACAATGAGCAGTTCTTC
CASSSAGDPYNEQFF